Following are 10 T cell receptor beta chains from one sample sequenced in a study of glioma-infiltrating T cells. TCR alpha and beta CDR3 regions were amplified from RNA using iRepertoire nested multiplex PCR. TCRdb passed the multiplex PCR reads through MiXCR, listing each CDR3 protein once. Of approximately 190,000 distinct CDR3 sequences in the sample, approximately 30% were seen once. Sample: glioma tissue, nonneoplastic brain tissue, or PBMCs (not recorded which). These receptors were taken from a human donor with low-grade glioma or glioblastoma, undergoing nonglioma brain surgery, or in good health (not recorded which).

Of note for this clonotype: This could be a read error, since a much larger clone is one nucleotide away. This rearrangement joins TRBV29-1 to TRBJ2-1; the D gene is possibly TRBD2 (6 bases). The CDR3 extends over 11 amino acids. Between the trimmed V and J ends, which lost 2 bases and 9 bases, there was a span of 8 bases. CDR1 SQVTM and CDR2 ANQGSEA come from the germline V gene. This CDR3 is CSVERGIEQFF. In DNA form, the CDR3 reads TGCAGCGTTGAACGGGGGATTGAGCAGTTCTTC.

This clonotype was counted only a few times. The V and J genes are TRBV18 and TRBJ2-1; D ambiguous. The CDR3 has 16 amino acids. Germline V gene sequence: CDR1 KGHSH, CDR2 LQKENI. The germline V and J ends were trimmed by 1 base and 0 bases, with 10 bases remaining between them. The CDR3 loop reads CASSPQARSSYNEQFF. CDR3 nucleotide sequence: TGTGCCAGCTCACCACAGGCCAGAAGCTCCTACAATGAGCAGTTCTTC. The variable domain in full, completed from reference TRBV18 and TRBJ2-1, reads NAGVMQNPRHLVRRRGQEARLRCSPMKGHSHVYWYRQLPEEGLKFMVYLQKENIIDESGMPKERFSAEFPKEGPSILRIQQVVRGDSAAYFCASSPQARSSYNEQFFGPGTRLTVL.

This clonotype was observed many times. The chain couples TRBV7-2 to TRBJ2-7; possibly TRBD2 for D (5 bases). This CDR3 region has 13 residues. With 4 bases removed from V and 3 bases from J, the gap between germline ends came to 10 bases. Germline V CDR1 and CDR2: SGHTA, FQGNSA. For the CDR3, the DNA is TGTGCCAGCAGCTCGCGGGCGGTCTACGAGCAGTACTTC. Protein sequence: CASSSRAVYEQYF. The variable domain in full, with the rest retrieved from reference TRBV7-2 and TRBJ2-7, is GAGVSQSPSNKVTEKGKDVELRCDPISGHTALYWYRQSLGQGLEFLIYFQGNSAPDKSGLPSDRFSAERTGGSVSTLTIQRTQQEDSAVYLCASSSRAVYEQYFGPGTRLTVT.

This rearrangement joins TRBV5-1 to TRBJ2-1, with D perhaps matching TRBD2 (5 bases). This CDR3 contains 15 residues. V was shortened by 0 bases and J by 9 bases, with 16 bases between the two germline ends. Germline V gene sequence: CDR1 SGHRS, CDR2 YFSETQ. The CDR3 DNA sequence: TGCGCCAGCAGCTTGGTGGCTTCCGGGATGGGTGAGCAGTTCTTC. It is translated as CASSLVASGMGEQFF. The entire variable domain, with the rest obtained from reference TRBV5-1 and TRBJ2-1, is as follows: KAGVTQTPRYLIKTRGQQVTLSCSPISGHRSVSWYQQTPGQGLQFLFEYFSETQRNKGNFPGRFSGRQFSNSRSEMNVSTLELGDSALYLCASSLVASGMGEQFFGPGTRLTVL.

As concerns this clonotype: Given a much more abundant clone one base away, this may be a read error. The genes are TRBV12-3 or TRBV12-4 and TRBJ1-1; tentative D call: TRBD1 (5 bases). Trimming left V 10 bases short and J 1 base short, with 22 bases between. The CDR3 is made up of 16 amino acids. CDR3 nucleotide sequence: TGTGCCAACGGAGTAACTTCAGGGTTGGCGAACACTGAAGCTTTCTTT. Translating it yields CANGVTSGLANTEAFF.

This clonotype was detected ten times or more. The chain joins TRBV7-2 to TRBJ1-6; D not resolved. The CDR3 covers 17 residues. Deletions cut 5 bases from V and 0 bases from J, with 14 bases between. Germline CDR1 is SGHTA and CDR2 is FQGNSA. The CDR3 spells CASSQVPSSSYNSPLHF. CDR3 DNA sequence: TGTGCCAGCAGCCAAGTCCCTTCGTCCTCCTATAATTCACCCCTCCACTTT.

With respect to this clonotype: The CDR3 does not end in the conserved phenylalanine or tryptophan, so this is likely a read error. The chain carries TRBV6-2 or TRBV6-3 and TRBJ1-6; D unresolved. This CDR3 comprises 15 residues. V lost 6 bases, J lost 9 bases, and 18 bases lay in between. Germline V gene lookup returns CDR1 MNHEY and CDR2 SVGEGT. The CDR3 region has the DNA TGTGCCAGCAGCCAACTCAAGGAGGGAGCTTCACCCCTCCACCTT. Its protein product is CASSQLKEGASPLHL.

This clonotype has at least ten counts. The chain joins TRBV6-1 to TRBJ1-5; TRBD1 might be the D (5 bases). The CDR3 extends over 16 amino acids. The V and J ends lost 4 bases and 0 bases respectively, with 13 bases between them. Germline loops: CDR1 MNHNS, CDR2 SASEGT. CDR3 bases: TGTGCCAGCAGTGTAGACCCAGGGAATAGCAATCAGCCCCAGCATTTT. This codes for CASSVDPGNSNQPQHF.

Only a few counts were recorded for this clonotype. At one end the junction does not follow the germline gene, possibly because of a read error. The V gene is TRBV6-1, the J gene TRBJ2-5; D gene unclear. CDR3 length: 10 amino acids. Per germline, CDR1 MNHNS and CDR2 SASEGT. This CDR3 reads CASKEETQYF. In DNA form, the CDR3 reads TGCGCCAGCAAGGAGGAGACCCAGTACTTC.

As to this clonotype: Germline and junction disagree at one end, which may indicate a read error. The chain has TRBV20-1 and TRBJ2-7; D is uncertain. Germline V lookup: CDR1 DFQATT, CDR2 SNEGSKA (reference sequence). The CDR3 runs 14 residues. The CDR3 sequence: CTAPEAGVYYEQYF. CDR3 nucleotides: TGCACTGCTCCAGAAGCTGGAGTATACTACGAGCAGTACTTC.